This T cell receptor beta chain is from a study of cytomegalovirus exposure and HLA in healthy donors. A multiplex PCR was run with 60 Vbeta primers and 13 Jbeta primers. This table comes from immunoSEQ multiplex PCR, and its TCRdb copy is limited to in-frame clones, with some not included. The repertoire holds roughly 200,000 clones, with 70% to 80% as singletons. With regard to this clone: Its antigen is unknown.

General observations from the study: For most TCR beta V segments, an earlier analysis put the productive rate at about 87% or about 30% of the time. Later analysis associated a missense DCLRE1C variant with TCR beta V- and J-gene trimming.

The trim removed 8 bases at V and 3 bases at J, leaving 5 bases unmatched. The germline CDR1 and CDR2 sequences are MNHEY and SVGAGI. The CDR3 runs 15 residues. The chain couples TRBV6-5 to TRBJ1-5, with 12 positions matching TRBD1. The specimen was PBMCs. The clonotype originates from a woman aged 25 to 39 in good health and CMV-seropositive. CDR3 region: CASQPGQGANQPQHF. The CDR3 DNA sequence: TGTGCCAGCCAACCGGGACAGGGGGCCAATCAGCCCCAGCATTTT.